Below are 14 T cell receptor beta chains sequenced from a single sample in a study of CD8 T cells in ankylosing spondylitis. TCRdb independently ran MiXCR on the 5' RACE reads; one entry per CDR3 protein. This table has about 800,000 distinct CDR3 sequences, about 12% appearing once. These receptors' targets are unknown. General study findings and limits: A motif in TCR beta, a set of about 8 highly homologous variants, appeared characteristic of ankylosing spondylitis blood.

The source material was blood, either unsorted or a sorted T cell fraction (not recorded which). Receptor source: a male donor with ankylosing spondylitis.

This chain uses TRBV7-2 with TRBJ2-6, with D possibly TRBD1 on 5 matching bases. Germline V CDR1 and CDR2: SGHTA, FQGNSA. CDR3 length: 17 amino acids. V gave up 2 bases and J gave up 0 bases, with 11 bases separating them. The CDR3 nucleotides are TGTGCCAGCAGCTTAAGGGGTGGGGCCTCTGGGGCCAACGTCCTGACTTTC. It encodes CASSLRGGASGANVLTF.

The V gene is TRBV29-1, the J gene TRBJ2-7; either TRBD1 or TRBD2 may supply D (6 bases each). This CDR3 region has 13 residues. V was pared by 6 bases and J by 2 bases, with 14 bases between. CDR1 is SQVTM, CDR2 ANQGSEA, per germline. CDR3 loop: CSVRGRGPYEQYF. CDR3 in DNA: TGCAGCGTGAGGGGACGGGGGCCCTACGAGCAGTACTTC.

The table lists this clonotype with a few counts. The chain joins TRBV12-3 or TRBV12-4 to TRBJ2-2, with 8 bases lining up with TRBD1. The CDR3 sequence is 18 residues long. The trim removed 4 bases at V and 4 bases at J, leaving 14 bases unmatched. The CDR3 sequence: CASSSATGGVRRTGELFF. The CDR3 DNA follows: TGTGCCAGCAGTTCCGCCACAGGGGGAGTTCGACGCACCGGGGAGCTGTTTTTT.

This clonotype was detected a few times. The chain joins TRBV4-3 to TRBJ1-3; the D is unclear. Germline CDR1 is LGHNA and CDR2 is YSLEER. This CDR3 region has 14 residues. The V end lost 0 bases, the J end lost 4 bases, and 7 bases lay between the germline ends. The CDR3 bases are TGCGCCAGCAGCCAAGATACGGTCGGAAACACCATATATTTT. It yields the protein CASSQDTVGNTIYF.

This sequence joins TRBV27 and TRBJ1-3, with a tentative D call TRBD1 (5 bases). The CDR3 runs 15 residues. V was shortened by 5 bases and J by 3 bases, with 14 bases between the two germline ends. Germline V CDR1 and CDR2: MNHEY, SMNVEV (reference sequence). The CDR3 DNA reads as TGTGCCAGCAGTCCCATTTGGGGGAATGGAAACACCATATATTTT. Translating gives CASSPIWGNGNTIYF.

V gene TRBV11-2 combines with J gene TRBJ2-1, with 11 bases aligning to TRBD2. V was clipped by 8 bases and J by 0 bases; unmatched bases: 21. The CDR3 length is 21 residues. Germline V gene lookup returns CDR1 SGHAT and CDR2 FQNNGV. CDR3 region: CASRGVSGSGTSGSSYNEQFF. CDR3 sequence (DNA): TGTGCCAGCCGCGGAGTTTCAGGGTCCGGGACTAGCGGAAGCTCCTACAATGAGCAGTTCTTC.

This clonotype was seen a few times. This rearrangement joins TRBV20-1 to TRBJ1-1; D uncertain. This CDR3 is 13 amino acids long. The germline gives CDR1 DFQATT, CDR2 SNEGSKA (reference sequence). The V gene lost 3 bases and the J gene lost 7 bases, with 15 bases spanning the gap. The CDR3 here is CSASGPPSSEAFF. The CDR3 nucleotides are TGCAGTGCTAGTGGACCCCCCAGCAGTGAAGCTTTCTTT.

Concerning this clonotype itself: A single base separates this from a much larger clone, so it may be a read error. The chain has TRBV4-2 and TRBJ2-7; D may be TRBD1 (6 bases). Trimming took off 2 bases at V and 5 bases at J, with 10 bases between the two ends. The CDR3 is 13 amino acids. CDR1 and CDR2 (germline): LGHNA, YNFKEQ. CDR3 sequence: CASSQNRVNEQYF. The CDR3 coding sequence is TGTGCCAGCAGCCAAAACAGGGTCAACGAGCAGTACTTC.

This clonotype was detected many times. This chain uses TRBV7-2 with TRBJ2-5; D remains ambiguous. CDR3 length: 15 amino acids. V lost 4 bases to trimming and J lost 5 bases, with 17 bases between them. From germline, CDR1 is SGHTA and CDR2 FQGNSA. In DNA, the CDR3 is TGTGCCAGCAGCTCTTTGGGCGGATCTATGGAGACCCAGTACTTC. Translation gives CASSSLGGSMETQYF. Drawing the rest from reference TRBV7-2 and TRBJ2-5, the complete variable domain is GAGVSQSPSNKVTEKGKDVELRCDPISGHTALYWYRQSLGQGLEFLIYFQGNSAPDKSGLPSDRFSAERTGGSVSTLTIQRTQQEDSAVYLCASSSLGGSMETQYFGPGTRLLVL.

The chain links TRBV29-1 to TRBJ1-2, with D uncertain. Germline V lookup: CDR1 SQVTM, CDR2 ANQGSEA. V was clipped by 7 bases and J by 7 bases, with 19 bases between them. The CDR3 loop spans 13 amino acids. CDR3 in DNA: TGCAGCGCCTCATATGCTTCGGAGCCTGGCTACACCTTC. Protein: CSASYASEPGYTF.

The chain employs TRBV6-1 and TRBJ1-1; D is undetermined. Per the germline V gene, CDR1 is MNHNS and CDR2 is SASEGT. The ends were cut back, 7 bases at V and 3 bases at J, with 15 bases in the middle. The CDR3 has 14 residues. In DNA form, the CDR3 reads TGTGCCAGCATCCGACTTGGGCTGGACACTGAAGCTTTCTTT. Protein product: CASIRLGLDTEAFF.

The V and J genes are TRBV5-1 and TRBJ2-7; D uncertain. The germline V gene encodes CDR1 SGHRS and CDR2 YFSETQ. V was clipped by 4 bases and J by 0 bases, with 17 bases between them. The CDR3 sequence is 16 residues long. CDR3 sequence reads: CASSPGHVDSSYEQYF. The CDR3 DNA sequence: TGCGCCAGCAGCCCAGGTCATGTAGATAGCTCCTACGAGCAGTACTTC.

This clonotype was detected ten times or more. The CDR3 DNA reads as TGCAGTGCCAGGGACTTCTCCACAGATACGCAGTATTTT. Amino acids: CSARDFSTDTQYF. The chain uses TRBV20-1 and TRBJ2-3; weak D call: TRBD2 (6 bases). V was clipped by 6 bases and J by 2 bases, with 12 bases between them. The CDR3 totals 13 residues. The germline V gene has CDR1 DFQATT and CDR2 SNEGSKA (reference sequence).

The chain couples TRBV7-2 to TRBJ2-7, with D possibly being TRBD1 (5 bases). From germline, CDR1 is SGHTA and CDR2 FQGNSA. V shed 2 bases and J shed 3 bases, with 14 bases lying between them. The CDR3 extends over 15 amino acids. The CDR3 here is CASSLSFRQGYEQYF. As DNA, the CDR3 is TGTGCCAGCAGCTTAAGTTTCCGGCAGGGCTACGAGCAGTACTTC.